This TCR beta chain was profiled in a study of identical twins. General study points: Invariant cells of the MAIT and iNKT types might have partly distorted the zero-insertion analyses.

Trimming took off 2 bases at V and 1 base at J, with 13 bases between the two ends. Germline loops: CDR1 SEHNR, CDR2 FQNEAQ (reference sequence). This CDR3 has 16 amino acids. TCRdb passed the 5' RACE reads through MiXCR, listing each CDR3 protein once. This sample has a few hundred thousand distinct CDR3 sequences; approximately 8.6% occur once, and the top ten carry less than 4%. This clonotype was seen a few times. Antigen: not known. The same specimen was also included in a second study, on yellow fever vaccine responses in identical twins.

The sample taken for sequencing was CD8+ T cells sorted from blood. This receptor was identified in a woman between 18 and 29 years old in good health. This chain connects TRBV7-9 to TRBJ2-3; D is unclear. CDR3 sequence: CASSLQQAPRTDTQYF. The CDR3 DNA sequence: TGTGCCAGCAGCTTACAGCAGGCGCCCCGCACAGATACGCAGTATTTT. The variable domain in full, with the rest retrieved from reference TRBV7-9 and TRBJ2-3, is DTGVSQNPRHKITKRGQNVTFRCDPISEHNRLYWYRQTLGQGPEFLTYFQNEAQLEKSRLLSDRFSAERPKGSFSTLEIQRTEQGDSAMYLCASSLQQAPRTDTQYFGPGTRLTVL.